Listed here are 22 T cell receptor beta chains from one sample, sequenced in a study of T cell changes during pregnancy in multiple sclerosis. Produced via immunoSEQ multiplex PCR; TCRdb's table is partial and in-frame only. The sample shows tens of thousands of clones, around 90% of them seen only once. This specimen was peripheral blood, taken in the first trimester of pregnancy. The source of these receptors is a female donor in good health, enrolled as a control in a pregnancy study.

A few counts support this clone. This chain joins TRBV10-3 and TRBJ1-3, with 7 nucleotides matching TRBD1. Germline V lookup: CDR1 ENHRY, CDR2 SYGVKD. The CDR3 length is 16 residues. V shed 3 bases and J 1 base; nucleotides not matched to a gene: 6. Here the CDR3 reads CAISDWDRLSGNTIYF. The CDR3 DNA follows: TGTGCCATCAGTGATTGGGACAGACTATCTGGAAACACCATATATTTT.

This clone is labeled medium-sized (0.01 to 0.1%). This rearrangement joins TRBV4-3 to TRBJ2-7; 8 bases are a match to TRBD2. Germline V lookup: CDR1 LGHNA, CDR2 YSLEER. Trimming at V came to 5 bases and at J to 4 bases, leaving 7 bases not matched to a gene. The CDR3 length is 14 residues. The chain's CDR3 is CASSSQAGEYEQYF. The CDR3 nucleotides read TGCGCCAGCAGCTCTCAAGCGGGGGAATACGAGCAGTACTTC.

CDR3 loop: CATSRTGENTEAFF. The DNA of the CDR3 is TGTGCCACCAGCAGGACAGGGGAAAACACTGAAGCTTTCTTT. The V call is TRBV15, the J call TRBJ1-1; 8 bases fit TRBD1. The length of the CDR3 is 14 residues. V trimming: 3 bases; J trimming: 2 bases; junction bases outside the gene matches: 2. CDR1 and CDR2 from the germline V gene are LNHNV and YYDKDF (reference sequence).

This clone was observed once. The chain has TRBV5-5 and TRBJ2-7; D possibly corresponds to TRBD1 (5 bases). Deletions cut 5 bases from V and 2 bases from J, with 11 bases between. The germline V gene encodes CDR1 SGHKS and CDR2 YYEKEE (reference sequence). This CDR3 contains 13 residues. The CDR3 sequence: CASSKAGTYEQYF. The CDR3, as DNA: TGTGCCAGCAGTAAGGCAGGGACCTACGAGCAGTACTTC.

V is TRBV4-1 and J is TRBJ1-2; D might be TRBD1 (5 bases). Trimming removed 3 bases at V and 3 bases at J, with 14 bases between. Germline loops: CDR1 MGHRA, CDR2 YSYEKL. The CDR3 spans 15 residues. CDR3: CASSQPTRGDYGYTF. DNA of the CDR3: TGCGCCAGCAGCCAGCCGACCCGGGGGGACTATGGCTACACCTTC.

The CDR3 is CASSLLEGEQFF. In nucleotides, the CDR3 is TGTGCCAGCAGTTTATTAGAGGGTGAGCAGTTCTTC. The rearrangement links TRBV28 to TRBJ2-1, with D possibly TRBD2 on 5 matching bases. The CDR3 is 12 residues long. Per the germline V gene, CDR1 is MDHEN and CDR2 is SYDVKM. V lost 1 base to trimming and J lost 9 bases, with 7 bases between them.

This chain joins TRBV4-1 and TRBJ2-1, with 7 bases matching TRBD1. The germline V gene encodes CDR1 MGHRA and CDR2 YSYEKL. This CDR3 region has 13 residues. J lost 10 bases, V lost 4 bases, and 7 bases had no gene match. The CDR3 here is CASSPQQGTEQFF. CDR3 DNA: TGCGCCAGCAGCCCTCAACAGGGGACGGAGCAGTTCTTC.

The CDR3 DNA reads as TGTGCCAGCAGTTTAGGCGGGAGGAGCCCAGATACGCAGTATTTT. Protein: CASSLGGRSPDTQYF. The chain combines TRBV27 with TRBJ2-3; 8 positions agree with TRBD2. Looked up from germline, CDR1 is MNHEY and CDR2 is SMNVEV (reference sequence). The CDR3 totals 15 residues. Trimming took 2 bases from V and 4 from J; bases not matched to a gene: 5.

The V call is TRBV9, the J call TRBJ2-2; D is perhaps TRBD1 (6 bases). Germline CDR1 and CDR2: SGDLS and YYNGEE. V was pared by 4 bases and J by 4 bases, with 11 bases between. The CDR3 has 14 residues. In DNA, the CDR3 is TGTGCCAGCAGCACCCGGGACACCACCGGGGAGCTGTTTTTT. Residues: CASSTRDTTGELFF.

The chain recombines TRBV28 with TRBJ2-5; unclear D gene. This CDR3 is built from 12 residues. V gave up 3 bases and J gave up 4 bases, with 6 bases separating them. Looked up from germline, CDR1 is MDHEN and CDR2 is SYDVKM. CDR3 region: CASSFVAETQYF. The CDR3 DNA is TGTGCCAGCAGTTTTGTGGCAGAGACCCAGTACTTC.

The J gene is TRBJ2-1, the V gene TRBV6-4, with D maybe TRBD1 (5 bases). The germline gives CDR1 MRHNA, CDR2 SNTAGT. Deletions cut 5 bases from V and 5 bases from J, with 16 bases between. The CDR3 is 15 residues long. The CDR3 DNA reads as TGTGCCAGCAGTAAGGACACCGATCCCCACAATGAGCAGTTCTTC. Amino acids: CASSKDTDPHNEQFF.

The rearrangement uses TRBV18 and TRBJ1-2; D gene unclear. The CDR3 is 16 residues long. CDR1 is KGHSH, CDR2 LQKENI, per germline. Trimming pared 0 bases from V and 5 bases from J, leaving 16 bases between. The CDR3 reads CASSPPVPAGGYGYTF. The CDR3 bases are TGTGCCAGCTCACCACCGGTCCCCGCGGGAGGGTATGGCTACACCTTC.

This sequence joins TRBV6-6 and TRBJ2-1; 12 bases are shared with TRBD1. With 6 bases clipped from V and 8 bases from J, the junction kept 8 bases outside the gene matches. Germline V gene sequence: CDR1 MNHNY, CDR2 SVGAGI (reference sequence). This CDR3 is 15 amino acids long. The CDR3 spells CASRARDRGRDEQFF. As DNA, the CDR3 is TGTGCCAGCAGAGCCCGGGACAGGGGGCGCGATGAGCAGTTCTTC.

The V call is TRBV6-4, the J call TRBJ2-3; TRBD2 matches 13 bases. Germline lookup yields CDR1 MRHNA and CDR2 SNTAGT. Losses at the gene ends were 6 bases for V and 3 bases for J; bases not matched to a gene: 6. This CDR3 is built from 16 residues. The CDR3 DNA follows: TGTGCCAGCAGCACCGGGACTAGCGGGACAACAGATACGCAGTATTTT. This sequence encodes CASSTGTSGTTDTQYF.

The genes are TRBV5-6 and TRBJ1-1, with D possibly TRBD1 on 5 matching bases. Trimming pared 3 bases from V and 2 bases from J, leaving 14 bases between. Germline V lookup: CDR1 SGHDT, CDR2 YYEEEE. This CDR3 contains 15 residues. The CDR3 sequence is CASSWGVKPNTEAFF. Written as DNA, the CDR3 is TGTGCCAGCAGCTGGGGCGTGAAGCCAAACACTGAAGCTTTCTTT.

This chain uses TRBV11-1 with TRBJ2-1, with 9 nucleotides matching TRBD2. Germline V gene lookup returns CDR1 SGHAT and CDR2 FQDESV (reference sequence). Losses at the gene ends were 8 bases for V and 6 bases for J; bases not matched to a gene: 8. The CDR3 has 14 residues. The CDR3 nucleotides are TGTGCCAGCGACATCGGTAGCGGGGGCAATGAGCAGTTCTTC. Amino acid sequence: CASDIGSGGNEQFF.

The gene calls are TRBV7-9 and TRBJ2-7; D is unresolved. Germline lookup yields CDR1 SEHNR and CDR2 FQNEAQ (reference sequence). V was clipped by 0 bases and J by 7 bases, with 7 bases between them. The CDR3 loop spans 12 amino acids. CDR3 sequence (DNA): TGTGCCAGCAGCTTAGCTCGGCGGGAGCAGTACTTC. It translates to CASSLARREQYF.

This clone was detected only a few times. The chain uses TRBV6-1 and TRBJ1-1; TRBD1 matches 7 bases. CDR1 is MNHNS, CDR2 SASEGT, per germline. Losses at the gene ends were 6 bases for V and 0 bases for J; bases not matched to a gene: 7. This CDR3 region has 15 residues. CDR3 protein: CASRGDSTMNTEAFF. In DNA form, the CDR3 reads TGTGCCAGCAGGGGGGACAGTACCATGAACACTGAAGCTTTCTTT.

This clone appeared a few times. V usage is TRBV11-2 and J usage is TRBJ2-5; D ambiguous. Deletions cut 4 bases from V and 2 bases from J, with 11 bases between. The CDR3 sequence is 14 residues long. The V gene's germline CDR1 is SGHAT and CDR2 FQNNGV. In nucleotides, the CDR3 is TGTGCCAGCAGCTCTACTCGTGGTCAAGAGACCCAGTACTTC. Translation: CASSSTRGQETQYF. Filled out from reference TRBV11-2 and TRBJ2-5, the complete variable domain reads EAGVAQSPRYKIIEKRQSVAFWCNPISGHATLYWYQQILGQGPKLLIQFQNNGVVDDSQLPKDRFSAERLKGVDSTLKIQPAKLEDSAVYLCASSSTRGQETQYFGPGTRLLVL.

The rearrangement uses TRBV4-2 and TRBJ2-1; perhaps TRBD2 as D (6 bases). Trimming shortened V by 4 bases and J by 3 bases, and 13 bases separated the two germline ends. The CDR3 is 15 residues long. Germline-derived CDR1 and CDR2 are LGHNA and YNFKEQ. The CDR3: CASSPERVLYNEQFF. The CDR3 nucleotides are TGTGCCAGCAGCCCCGAGCGGGTCCTCTACAATGAGCAGTTCTTC.

The rearrangement links TRBV25-1 to TRBJ2-2; 8 bases match TRBD1. The CDR3 sequence is 14 residues long. The ends lost 8 bases at V and 1 base at J; junction bases unmatched: 3. CDR1 is MGHDK, CDR2 SYGVNS, per germline. CDR3 nucleotide sequence: TGTGCCAGCGAAACAGGGGGGAACACCGGGGAGCTGTTTTTT. Its translation is CASETGGNTGELFF.

This clone has only a few counts. The chain uses TRBV5-1 and TRBJ1-6; D uncertain. Per germline, CDR1 SGHRS and CDR2 YFSETQ. This CDR3 comprises 15 residues. V was pared by 2 bases and J by 7 bases, with 13 bases between. The CDR3 is CASSFGSAGNSPLHF. CDR3 nucleotide sequence: TGCGCCAGCAGCTTTGGGTCCGCGGGGAATTCACCCCTCCACTTT. The variable domain in full, completed from reference TRBV5-1 and TRBJ1-6, reads KAGVTQTPRYLIKTRGQQVTLSCSPISGHRSVSWYQQTPGQGLQFLFEYFSETQRNKGNFPGRFSGRQFSNSRSEMNVSTLELGDSALYLCASSFGSAGNSPLHFGNGTRLTVT.